Listed here are 10 T cell receptor beta chains from one sample, sequenced in a study of regulatory T cells in long-lasting Graves disease. Relying on iRepertoire HTBI primers and Arm-PCR of CDR3 regions, the team built TCR beta libraries. TCRdb processed the multiplex PCR reads anew with MiXCR; each CDR3 protein has one entry. The sample has hundreds of thousands of distinct CDR3 sequences, roughly 15% seen once. As for time point: newly diagnosed GD, antithyroid drugs for less than 3 months. Making the TCR library involved RNA that had been extracted from PBMCs. These data were also filed under a second study, of T cells in Graves' hyperthyroidism and ophthalmopathy.

This specimen was peripheral blood mononuclear cells (PBMCs), taken at new diagnosis, from a patient treated with antithyroid drugs. Receptors originate from a woman aged 30 to 39 with Graves disease.

This clonotype was seen a handful of times. The V call is TRBV6-1, the J call TRBJ1-2, with TRBD1 matching 7 bases. V shed 4 bases and J 1 base; nucleotides not matched to a gene: 15. Per germline, CDR1 MNHNS and CDR2 SASEGT. The CDR3 covers 18 residues. CDR3 sequence (DNA): TGTGCCAGCAGTGCGGGGTGGTCCCGGGACAGCCGTAACTATGGCTACACCTTC. This codes for CASSAGWSRDSRNYGYTF.

The chain has TRBV20-1 and TRBJ2-6; D ambiguous. V lost 3 bases, J lost 4 bases, and 4 bases lay in between. This CDR3 has 12 amino acids. Per the germline V gene, CDR1 is DFQATT and CDR2 is SNEGSKA (reference sequence). CDR3 sequence: CSASKGANVLTF. CDR3 bases: TGCAGTGCTAGTAAGGGGGCCAACGTCCTGACTTTC.

This clonotype has a handful of counts. The chain links TRBV25-1 to TRBJ1-1; possible D gene TRBD1, 5 bases. The V gene lost 4 bases and the J gene lost 4 bases, with 13 bases spanning the gap. This CDR3 spans 14 amino acids. Germline V CDR1 and CDR2: MGHDK, SYGVNS. For the CDR3, the DNA is TGTGCCAGCAGTGGTATCGGAAGGGGCACTGAAGCTTTCTTT. Translating gives CASSGIGRGTEAFF.

This clonotype was counted many times. The chain couples TRBV15 to TRBJ2-7; D not resolved. Germline loops: CDR1 LNHNV, CDR2 YYDKDF (reference sequence). The ends were cut back, 5 bases at V and 5 bases at J, with 22 bases in the middle. The CDR3 runs to 16 residues. For the CDR3, the DNA is TGTGCCACCAGCGGAAACCCGGGCCTCTCCCGGCACGAGCAGTACTTC. Translation gives CATSGNPGLSRHEQYF. The full variable domain, its missing parts supplied by reference TRBV15 and TRBJ2-7, is DAMVIQNPRYQVTQFGKPVTLSCSQTLNHNVMYWYQQKSSQAPKLLFHYYDKDFNNEADTPDNFQSRRPNTSFCFLDIRSPGLGDTAMYLCATSGNPGLSRHEQYFGPGTRLTVT.

This clonotype occurred many times. The chain links TRBV12-3 or TRBV12-4 to TRBJ1-5, with TRBD1 as a possible D gene (6 bases). This CDR3 has 14 amino acids. V lost 1 base to trimming and J lost 9 bases, with 13 bases between them. CDR3 DNA: TGTGCCAGCAGTTTAGAGGGGGGTCCCGGGCCCCAGCATTTT. Its translation is CASSLEGGPGPQHF.

A word on this clonotype: With a much larger clone just one base away, this may be a read error. The chain uses TRBV7-9 and TRBJ2-3; D not certain. There are 15 residues in the CDR3. Trimming removed 5 bases from V and 0 bases from J, with 12 bases in between. Germline CDR1 is SEHNR and CDR2 is FQNEAQ (reference sequence). The CDR3 bases are TGTGCCAGCAGCATAGTCGCGGCTAGCACAGATACGCAGTATTTT. It codes for CASSIVAASTDTQYF. The entire variable domain, with the rest obtained from reference TRBV7-9 and TRBJ2-3, is as follows: DTGVSQNPRHKITKRGQNVTFRCDPISEHNRLYWYRQTLGQGPEFLTYFQNEAQLEKSRLLSDRFSAERPKGSFSTLEIQRTEQGDSAMYLCASSIVAASTDTQYFGPGTRLTVL.

As concerns this clonotype: This clone may be a read error of a much larger clone one base away. This chain connects TRBV7-2 to TRBJ1-2, with 8 bases matching TRBD1. This CDR3 spans 14 amino acids. Germline assignment: CDR1 SGHTA and CDR2 FQGNSA. Losses at the gene ends were 5 bases for V and 9 bases for J; bases not matched to a gene: 11. Here the CDR3 reads CASSPPGQVSRYTF. DNA of the CDR3: TGTGCCAGCAGCCCGCCGGGACAGGTAAGTCGCTACACCTTC.

Ten or more counts support this clonotype. The rearrangement links TRBV5-1 to TRBJ1-5; 12 nucleotides agree with TRBD1. The CDR3 is 16 amino acids. The V gene's germline CDR1 is SGHRS and CDR2 YFSETQ. The V and J ends lost 1 base and 7 bases, in that order; junction bases with no gene match: 6. This CDR3 is CASSLTGQGAEQPQHF. Written as DNA, the CDR3 is TGCGCCAGCAGCTTGACGGGACAGGGGGCCGAGCAGCCCCAGCATTTT. Looking up the rest from reference TRBV5-1 and TRBJ1-5 gives the full variable domain: KAGVTQTPRYLIKTRGQQVTLSCSPISGHRSVSWYQQTPGQGLQFLFEYFSETQRNKGNFPGRFSGRQFSNSRSEMNVSTLELGDSALYLCASSLTGQGAEQPQHFGDGTRLSIL.

This clonotype was seen a few times. The chain carries TRBV10-3 and TRBJ2-1, with D possibly TRBD1 on 5 matching bases. Germline V gene data show CDR1 as ENHRY and CDR2 as SYGVKD. V lost 4 bases, J lost 6 bases, and 16 bases lay in between. The CDR3 runs to 15 residues. The CDR3 here is CAISAGQGSINEQFF. CDR3 bases: TGTGCCATCAGTGCAGGCCAGGGAAGCATCAATGAGCAGTTCTTC.

This chain connects TRBV4-1 to TRBJ1-5; D is undetermined. Germline loops: CDR1 MGHRA, CDR2 YSYEKL. CDR3 size: 14 residues. Trimming pared 0 bases from V and 15 bases from J, leaving 18 bases between. CDR3 DNA: TGCGCCAGCAGCCAAGATTGGCGACCTAGTGCCCGGCATTTT. It codes for CASSQDWRPSARHF.